This record looks at one T cell receptor beta chain sequence and its context. This clonotype is a singleton in its sample. Its binding antigen is unknown. The input lacks base qualities; no much larger clone sits a single base away. Evidence from a single read is weak. The data originate from a study of human T cells and chemical hapten exposure (dated by TCRdb to about 2021). In the study overall: For sensitization, 2% DPC in acetone was applied to a 2 cm by 2 cm area of upper inner arm skin. Libraries were pooled for sequencing, and per-sample TCR yields varied mainly because of small differences in library volumes within the pool. The mostly female patient cohort included alopecia areata with under or over 50% scalp involvement, alopecia totalis and alopecia universalis. Patch tests used Finn chambers with 0.01% DPC on the upper back, scored after 6 days by International Contact Dermatitis Research Group standards. In alopecia patients, the study followed how the peripheral blood TCR repertoire changed in vivo over primary and secondary sensitization to diphenylcyclopropenone (DPC), a hapten. Blood samples were taken from patients before sensitization (week 0) and at 2, 6 and about 24 weeks after DPC sensitization. Weekly therapeutic DPC doses were additionally applied to the scalp of patients throughout the roughly 23-week study period. Blood for TCR sequencing was provided by twenty-nine alopecia patients at one to four time points (pre-sensitization, 2, 6 and 24 weeks). Results the study describes overall, beyond this receptor: Compared with pre-sensitization or healthy control sets, expanded TCRs formed significantly more large CDR3 similarity clusters, which is consistent with antigen-driven responses. The number of TCRs above 1 in 1000 frequency did not change with DPC sensitization; there was no evidence of global repertoire structure alterations. Patch test score was positively correlated with the number of PT1 expanded TCRs, with significance at thresholds 8, 16 and 32 but not at 4. After repeated subsampling, the strength of the expansion versus patch-test correlation and the threshold at which it became significant changed. Because every patient had alopecia, a presumed autoimmune disease, the patients' immune response might differ from that of healthy individuals.

This specimen's time point label, per the study, means: patch test 2, 6 weeks after DPC sensitization. The treatment or condition label of this sample denotes: therapeutic diphenylcyclopropenone sensitization with weekly scalp DPC. At every patch-test visit, the blood draw took place before the patch test was put on. To be eligible, patients had to be aged 18 to 70, diagnosed with alopecia and judged suitable for DPC therapy, while pregnant patients were excluded. Unfractionated whole blood was collected in Tempus Blood RNA tubes, and total RNA was extracted from that blood. V is pruned by 1 base and J by 9 bases, leaving 6 bases of the junction without a gene match. The CDR3 numbers 15 residues from cysteine through phenylalanine. The sequence is cut down to CDR3 DNA, 45 bases in frame from base 1. As encoded in the germline V gene (reference sequence), CDR1 is SEHNR while CDR2 is FQNEAQ. To prepare the library, RACE was applied. The instrument given in TCRdb is NextSeq 500. During library preparation, unique molecular identifiers were attached to individual cDNA molecules so that TCRs could be counted in a quantitative, reproducible way. Each blood RNA sample was used to sequence both TCR alpha and TCR beta chains. Under the source paper's analysis protocol: A median of around 100,000 TCRs per sample was observed, with a range of 23,224 to 690,600. V, J and CDR3 annotation of the TCR reads was performed with the Decombinator software suite. For PS versus PT1 abundance plots, all samples were subsampled to the same number of TCRs (28,000). Expanded TCRs were defined as absent before sensitization and observed at least eight times at the 2-week time point. The public sequencing data were trimmed at Q25 with fastp and processed into clonotypes with MiXCR by TCRdb, which kept only in-frame beta chains. Rows matching on CDR3 protein sequence are summarized as one entry with the most common DNA and genes. The V and J calls were not made by the authors but by TCRdb's processing. The sample profile shows tens of thousands of distinct CDR3 sequences; around 3.2% of them were found once. The ten largest clones capture 5.5% to 7.5% of the sample.

Rearrangement joined TRBV7-9 to TRBJ1-6; 7 middle bases align to TRBD1. The sequence derives from a man in his forties with alopecia areata. Some clones in this sample may be carry-over from other donors' samples. This specimen consisted of whole blood, obtained in connection with sensitization to the hapten diphenylcyclopropenone (DPC). The DNA sequence follows: TGTGCCAGCAGCTTAGGTCAGGGGGGCTCTTCACCCCTCCACTTT. The encoded protein is CASSLGQGGSSPLHF.